This T cell receptor beta chain is drawn from a study of blood T cells in healthy people across ages. Alongside a J-beta primer mix, a sample-barcoded 5' primer served in a second PCR lasting roughly 6 to 11 cycles. Each CDR3 protein gets one entry after TCRdb re-called the 5' RACE reads with MiXCR. This sample has about 1.5 million distinct CDR3 sequences; approximately 42% occur once, and the top ten carry about 4%. V lost 0 bases to trimming and J lost 15 bases; unmatched junction nucleotides: 4. CDR1 and CDR2 (germline): SGHKS, YYEKEE (reference sequence). This CDR3 comprises 12 residues. This chain links TRBV5-5 with TRBJ2-1; 9 nucleotides line up with TRBD2. Sequences were obtained from blood. This receptor was obtained from a woman aged 18 to 35 in good health. The CDR3 nucleotides are TGTGCCAGCAGCTTGGTTGCGGGGGGGCCGTTCTTC. Residues: CASSLVAGGPFF. The whole variable domain, filled in from reference TRBV5-5 and TRBJ2-1, reads DAGVTQSPTHLIKTRGQQVTLRCSPISGHKSVSWYQQVLGQGPQFIFQYYEKEERGRGNFPDRFSARQFPNYSSELNVNALLLGDSALYLCASSLVAGGPFFGPGTRLTVL.